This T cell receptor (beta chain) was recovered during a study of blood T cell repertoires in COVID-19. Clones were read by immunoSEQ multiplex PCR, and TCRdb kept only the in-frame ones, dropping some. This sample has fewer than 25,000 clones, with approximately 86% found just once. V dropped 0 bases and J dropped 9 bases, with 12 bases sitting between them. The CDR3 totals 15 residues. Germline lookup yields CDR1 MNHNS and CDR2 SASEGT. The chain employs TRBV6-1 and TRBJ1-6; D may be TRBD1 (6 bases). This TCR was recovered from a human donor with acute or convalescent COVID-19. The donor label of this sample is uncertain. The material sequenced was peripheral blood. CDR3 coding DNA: TGTGCCAGCAGTGAAGCCGGACGGGGGGCTTCACCCCTCCACTTT. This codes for CASSEAGRGASPLHF.